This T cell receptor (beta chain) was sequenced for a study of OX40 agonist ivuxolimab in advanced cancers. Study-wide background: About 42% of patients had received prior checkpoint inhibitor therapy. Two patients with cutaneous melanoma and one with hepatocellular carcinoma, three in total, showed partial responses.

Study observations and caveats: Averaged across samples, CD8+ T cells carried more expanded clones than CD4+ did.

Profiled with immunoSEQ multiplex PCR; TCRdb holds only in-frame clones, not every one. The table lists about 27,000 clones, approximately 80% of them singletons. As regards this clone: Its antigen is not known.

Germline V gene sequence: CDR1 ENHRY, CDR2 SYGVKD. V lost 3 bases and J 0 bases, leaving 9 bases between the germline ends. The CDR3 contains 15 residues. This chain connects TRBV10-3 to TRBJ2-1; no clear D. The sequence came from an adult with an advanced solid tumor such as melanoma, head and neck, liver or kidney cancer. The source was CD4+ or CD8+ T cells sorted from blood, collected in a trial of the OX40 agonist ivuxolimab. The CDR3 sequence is CAISDGGSSYNEQFF. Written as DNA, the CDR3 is TGTGCCATCAGTGACGGCGGAAGCTCCTACAATGAGCAGTTCTTC.